This T cell receptor beta chain was obtained from a study of cytomegalovirus exposure and HLA in healthy donors. Overall study results and limits: TCR beta V segments were, for the most part, productive about 87% or about 30% of the time in an earlier analysis. The study assumed roughly uniform donor sequencing depth for presence/absence analyses. There were some V segments, including TRBV6-2 and TRBV6-3, excluded as indistinguishable.

This CDR3 contains 12 residues. V lost 6 bases and J lost 8, with 10 bases in between. Germline CDR1 MNHEY, CDR2 SVGAGI. Vbeta (60) and Jbeta (13) primers were used in the PCR. Original data processing: A follow-up analysis tallied tens of millions of unique TCR beta chains, roughly 11 million shared. Data came from immunoSEQ multiplex PCR; TCRdb stores just in-frame clones and leaves some out. The DNA gave D and trimming, while V, J and clone size come from that table. The sample consists of around 120,000 clones, about 80% of them appearing once. This clone has more than one count but fewer than ten. What it binds is unknown.

The V and J genes are TRBV6-5 and TRBJ1-4, with D hard to call. The receptor was isolated from a man aged 30 to 39 in good health and CMV-seronegative. The sample was PBMCs. CDR3 sequence reads: CASRNSREKLFF. The CDR3 DNA is TGTGCCAGCAGGAATTCGAGGGAAAAACTGTTTTTT.